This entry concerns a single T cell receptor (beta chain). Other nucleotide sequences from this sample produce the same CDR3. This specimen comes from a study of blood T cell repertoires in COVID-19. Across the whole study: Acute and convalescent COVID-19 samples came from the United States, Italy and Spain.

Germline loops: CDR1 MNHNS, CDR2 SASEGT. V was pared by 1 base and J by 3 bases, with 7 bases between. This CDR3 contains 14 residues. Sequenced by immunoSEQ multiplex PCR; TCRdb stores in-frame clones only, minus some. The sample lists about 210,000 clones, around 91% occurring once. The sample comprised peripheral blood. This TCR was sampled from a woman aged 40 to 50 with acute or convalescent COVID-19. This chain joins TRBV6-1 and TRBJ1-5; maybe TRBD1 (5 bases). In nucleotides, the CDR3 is TGTGCCAGCAGTGAAGGCAGGGACAATCAGCCCCAGCATTTT. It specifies CASSEGRDNQPQHF.